This T cell receptor beta chain appears in the sequencing data of a study of shared clonotypes between healthy human individuals. The CDR3 extends over 17 amino acids. CDR1 is MDHEN, CDR2 SYDVKM, per germline. V was pared by 1 base and J by 11 bases, with 24 bases between. Profiling relied on immunoSEQ multiplex PCR, and the TCRdb table lists in-frame clones only, not all of them. The table has about half a million clones, about 85% seen once; the top ten hold approximately 11%. Each sample came from a Caucasian adult donor living in Nashville, Tennessee. The sequenced sample consisted of PBMCs. V is TRBV28 and J is TRBJ1-3, with D perhaps matching TRBD1 (6 bases). This clonotype was sampled from a woman aged 40-49 years in good health. Some clones in this sample may be carry-over from other donors' samples. CDR3: CASSLSGPGVEARPIYF. The DNA of the CDR3 is TGTGCCAGCAGTTTATCGGGACCAGGGGTCGAGGCACGGCCCATATATTTT.